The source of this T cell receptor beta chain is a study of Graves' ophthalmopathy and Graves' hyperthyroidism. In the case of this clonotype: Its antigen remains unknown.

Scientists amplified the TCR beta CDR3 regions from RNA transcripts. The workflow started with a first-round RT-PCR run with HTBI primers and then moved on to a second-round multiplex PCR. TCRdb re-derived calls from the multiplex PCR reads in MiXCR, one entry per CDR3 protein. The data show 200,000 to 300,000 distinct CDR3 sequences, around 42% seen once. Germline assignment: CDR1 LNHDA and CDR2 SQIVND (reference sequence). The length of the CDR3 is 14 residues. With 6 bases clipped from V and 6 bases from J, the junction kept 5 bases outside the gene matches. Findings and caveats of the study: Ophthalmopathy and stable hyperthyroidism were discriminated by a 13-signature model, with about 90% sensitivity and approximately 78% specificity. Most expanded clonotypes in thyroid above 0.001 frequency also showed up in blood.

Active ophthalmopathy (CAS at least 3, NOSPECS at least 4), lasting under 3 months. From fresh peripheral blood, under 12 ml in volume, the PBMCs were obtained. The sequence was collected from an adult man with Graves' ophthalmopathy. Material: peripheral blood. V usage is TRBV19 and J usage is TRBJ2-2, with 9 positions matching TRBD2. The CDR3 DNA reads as TGTGCCAGTAGCTCTGTAGCGGGAGCCGGGGAGCTGTTTTTT. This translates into CASSSVAGAGELFF.